This T cell receptor (beta chain) was documented in a study of technical replicates of blood from a few donors. Sequencing was performed with immunoSEQ multiplex PCR; in TCRdb, only in-frame clones are kept and a portion is missing. The sample lists tens of thousands of clones; 96% were seen once. Only one count was recorded for this clone. Trimming stripped 2 bases from V and 0 bases from J, with 8 bases between. Per germline, CDR1 GTSNPN and CDR2 SVGIG (reference sequence). CDR3 length equals 13 residues. The chain links TRBV30 to TRBJ2-7; perhaps TRBD1 as D (6 bases). The source material was T cells isolated from PBMCs. The clonotype comes from a human donor in good health. The CDR3 loop is CAWSTGLSYEQYF. CDR3 bases: TGTGCCTGGAGTACAGGGCTCTCCTACGAGCAGTACTTC.